This record looks at one TCR beta chain sequence and its context. The CDR3 loop spans 15 amino acids. V was pared by 3 bases and J by 4 bases, with 7 bases of the junction left unmatched. CDR1 LGHDT and CDR2 YNNKEL come from the germline V gene (reference sequence). The data stem from a study of blood T cell repertoires in COVID-19. Across the whole study: The United States, Italy and Spain supplied acute and convalescent COVID-19 samples.

Enrolment of Seattle patients took place during active infection, and they were followed longitudinally. Profiled with immunoSEQ multiplex PCR; TCRdb holds only in-frame clones, not every one. Of around 200,000 clones in the sample, 83% are singletons; the top ten hold about 1.3%. The V and J genes are TRBV3-1 (or the pseudogene TRBV3-2) and TRBJ2-5, with 8 bases that match TRBD2. The receptor was derived from a woman in her 30s with COVID-19, enrolled during active disease. Sequencing used peripheral blood. As DNA, the CDR3 is TGTGCCAGCAGCCAGGCCGGGGGGGGAGGAGAGACCCAGTACTTC. Its protein product is CASSQAGGGGETQYF.